These 8 T cell receptor beta chains came from one sample sequenced in a study of CXCR3-negative and CXCR3-positive naive CD8 T cells. Carrying UMI labels, the TRB cDNA libraries were prepared through 5' RACE. TCRdb derives one entry per CDR3 protein from the 5' RACE reads, leaving out DNA. Listed are 100,000 to 150,000 distinct CDR3 sequences; approximately 0.51% falls within the top ten. Sequenced: naive CXCR3- CD8+ T cells from blood. The subset: CD45RO-CCR7+CD27+CD95- naive CD8+ T cells lacking CXCR3 (TNR3-). The source of these receptors is a human donor in good health. Some clones in this sample may be carry-over from other donors' samples.

The gene calls are TRBV27 and TRBJ2-7; TCRdb's D call of TRBD1 is untestable without DNA. CDR1 is MNHEY and CDR2 is SMNVEV in the germline V gene (reference sequence). This CDR3 has 13 residues. CDR3: CASSPTGIYEQYF.

This sequence joins TRBV6-4 and TRBJ1-5. Germline-derived CDR1 and CDR2 are MRHNA and SNTAGT. This CDR3 is 16 amino acids long. The CDR3 region is CASSDSRGRTNQPQHF.

This rearrangement joins TRBV29-1 to TRBJ1-2; TCRdb gives TRBD1 as the D gene, but with no DNA this cannot be confirmed. The CDR3 length is 16 residues. Germline CDR1 reads SQVTM; CDR2 reads ANQGSEA. CDR3 amino acids: CSVEDWTGTRSHGYTF.

The V gene is TRBV27, the J gene TRBJ2-1. The CDR3 is made up of 13 amino acids. In germline, CDR1 is MNHEY, CDR2 SMNVEV (reference sequence). Here the CDR3 reads CASRPTYYNEQFF.

The chain couples TRBV28 to TRBJ2-1; the D gene TCRdb calls, TRBD2, cannot be checked with no DNA. This CDR3 has 15 residues. Germline CDR1 and CDR2: MDHEN and SYDVKM. CDR3 residues: CASSQPGLAINEQFF. Supplemented by reference TRBV28 and TRBJ2-1, the full variable domain reads DVKVTQSSRYLVKRTGEKVFLECVQDMDHENMFWYRQDPGLGLRLIYFSYDVKMKEKGDIPEGYSVSREKKERFSLILESASTNQTSMYLCASSQPGLAINEQFFGPGTRLTVL.

The V and J genes are TRBV5-6 and TRBJ1-1; the TCRdb call, TRBD1, lacks DNA for checking. The CDR3 covers 15 residues. Germline V gene lookup returns CDR1 SGHDT and CDR2 YYEEEE. CDR3 residues: CASSPPTGLNTEAFF.

The chain is built from TRBV27 and TRBJ1-2; TCRdb outputs TRBD1, but without DNA this stays unchecked. The CDR3 has 14 amino acids. The germline V gene has CDR1 MNHEY and CDR2 SMNVEV (reference sequence). CDR3 loop: CASSFSQGDYGYTF.

The chain employs TRBV29-1 and TRBJ2-2; absent DNA, TCRdb's TRBD1 call cannot be checked. Germline-derived CDR1 and CDR2 are SQVTM and ANQGSEA. CDR3 length equals 15 residues. CDR3 region: CSVVPGQKNTGELFF.